The 4 T cell receptor beta chains listed next were all sequenced from one sample in a study of response to subunit inactivated influenza vaccine. TCRdb analysed the RT-PCR reads with MiXCR anew, one entry per CDR3 protein. In the table there are fewer than 600,000 distinct CDR3 sequences, under 8.5% of which are singletons. Sequencing used PBMCs from blood, obtained roughly 24 months after vaccination. These receptors all stem from a man aged 45 to 70 who received an inactivated influenza vaccine.

The rearrangement joins TRBV12-3 or TRBV12-4 to TRBJ1-4; TRBD1 agrees at 8 bases. The CDR3 runs to 13 residues. Losses at the gene ends were 5 bases for V and 8 bases for J; bases not matched to a gene: 4. As DNA, the CDR3 is TGTGCCAGCAGTCGGACAGGGATCGAAAAACTGTTTTTT. This translates into CASSRTGIEKLFF.

The table lists this clonotype with many counts. V usage is TRBV15 and J usage is TRBJ2-7; TRBD1 or TRBD2 may be the D gene (5 bases each). This CDR3 has 14 amino acids. V shed 3 bases and J shed 2 bases, with 11 bases lying between them. Germline lookup yields CDR1 LNHNV and CDR2 YYDKDF (reference sequence). The CDR3 bases are TGTGCCACCAGCAGGGGTGGGGGTACCTACGAGCAGTACTTC. This encodes CATSRGGGTYEQYF.

This clonotype was seen only a few times. V and J are TRBV11-2 and TRBJ2-7, with 7 bases matching TRBD1. CDR1 and CDR2 from the germline V gene are SGHAT and FQNNGV. There are 15 residues in the CDR3. V shed 5 bases, J shed 2 bases, and the junction held 9 bases outside the gene matches. The CDR3 is CASSTPFDRAYEQYF. Written as DNA, the CDR3 is TGTGCCAGCAGCACCCCTTTTGACAGGGCCTACGAGCAGTACTTC.

The table lists this clonotype with a few counts. V is TRBV4-3 and J is TRBJ1-2, with 7 bases lining up with TRBD1. J was trimmed by 4 bases and V by 1 base; bases with no gene match: 12. CDR3 length: 17 residues. The germline V gene encodes CDR1 LGHNA and CDR2 YSLEER. The CDR3 here is CASSQGTGPTGAYGYTF. CDR3 nucleotide sequence: TGCGCCAGCAGCCAAGGGACAGGCCCCACAGGGGCCTATGGCTACACCTTC.